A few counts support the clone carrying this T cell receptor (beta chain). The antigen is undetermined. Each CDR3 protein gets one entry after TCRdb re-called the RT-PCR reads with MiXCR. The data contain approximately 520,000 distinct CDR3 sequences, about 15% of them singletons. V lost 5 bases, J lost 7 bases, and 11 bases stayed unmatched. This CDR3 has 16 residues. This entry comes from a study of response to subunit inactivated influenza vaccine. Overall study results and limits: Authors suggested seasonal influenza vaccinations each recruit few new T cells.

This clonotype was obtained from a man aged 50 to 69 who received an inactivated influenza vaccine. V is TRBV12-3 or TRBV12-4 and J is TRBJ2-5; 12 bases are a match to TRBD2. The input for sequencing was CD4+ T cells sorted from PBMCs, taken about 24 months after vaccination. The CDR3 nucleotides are TGTGCCAGCAGTGACCTAGCGGGAGGGCCGTTCGGGACCCAGTACTTC. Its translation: CASSDLAGGPFGTQYF.